This passage covers 13 T cell receptor beta chains from one sample sequenced in a study of T cell repertoires in cytomegalovirus infection. Via MiXCR, TCRdb re-called the reads, giving one row per CDR3 protein. The table has approximately 600,000 distinct CDR3 sequences, almost 40% seen once. What these receptors recognize is not known. Sequenced here: cultured PBMCs, sampled from culture after CMV antigen stimulation. The receptors were gathered from a human donor in good health (CMV status not recorded). Some clones in this sample may be carry-over from other donors' samples.

In its sample, this clonotype was seen a few times. This chain joins TRBV7-2 and TRBJ1-4, with unresolved D. The V and J ends lost 5 bases and 8 bases respectively, with 12 bases between them. Germline V gene lookup returns CDR1 SGHTA and CDR2 FQGNSA. CDR3 length: 13 amino acids. This CDR3 reads CASSPGRKEKLFF. The CDR3 DNA follows: TGTGCCAGCAGCCCCGGCAGGAAAGAAAAACTGTTTTTT.

V gene TRBV20-1 combines with J gene TRBJ2-3; D unresolved. Germline CDR1 reads DFQATT; CDR2 reads SNEGSKA (reference sequence). V dropped 3 bases and J dropped 0 bases, with 13 bases sitting between them. The CDR3 length is 15 residues. CDR3 DNA sequence: TGCAGTGCTAGTTCGGCGGCTGCTAGCACAGATACGCAGTATTTT. Translated, it gives CSASSAAASTDTQYF.

The J gene is TRBJ2-5, the V gene TRBV6-2 or TRBV6-3, with D maybe TRBD2 (5 bases). Per the germline V gene, CDR1 is MNHEY and CDR2 is SVGEGT. The CDR3 is made up of 14 amino acids. The ends were cut back, 4 bases at V and 2 bases at J, with 11 bases in the middle. In nucleotides, the CDR3 is TGTGCCAGCAGTTCGGTTTCGGGACAAGAGACCCAGTACTTC. Its protein is CASSSVSGQETQYF.

The chain couples TRBV28 to TRBJ2-2, with 7 bases identical to TRBD2. V lost 5 bases, J lost 7 bases, and 4 bases stayed unmatched. Germline V gene data show CDR1 as MDHEN and CDR2 as SYDVKM. This CDR3 is built from 13 residues. CDR3 nucleotides: TGTGCCAGCAGTGCCTCGGGGGGCGGGGAGCTGTTTTTT. Translating it yields CASSASGGGELFF.

This clonotype was seen more than once but under ten times. V usage is TRBV4-1 and J usage is TRBJ1-2; 7 nucleotides align to TRBD1. The CDR3 totals 18 residues. Trimming cost V 3 bases and J 3 bases; bases outside gene matches: 16. Germline V gene sequence: CDR1 MGHRA, CDR2 YSYEKL. The CDR3 loop is CASSQQQGGVGQYYGYTF. The CDR3 nucleotides are TGCGCCAGCAGCCAGCAGCAGGGAGGGGTGGGACAGTACTATGGCTACACCTTC.

This clonotype has just a few counts. The chain combines TRBV29-1 with TRBJ1-1; D gene ambiguous. This CDR3 comprises 11 residues. From germline, CDR1 is SQVTM and CDR2 ANQGSEA. V was pared by 7 bases and J by 1 base, with 7 bases between. The CDR3 loop is CSAETNTEAFF. CDR3 coding DNA: TGCAGCGCTGAGACGAACACTGAAGCTTTCTTT. Full variable domain (outside the CDR3, taken from reference TRBV29-1 and TRBJ1-1): SAVISQKPSRDICQRGTSLTIQCQVDSQVTMMFWYRQQPGQSLTLIATANQGSEATYESGFVIDKFPISRPNLTFSTLTVSNMSPEDSSIYLCSAETNTEAFFGQGTRLTVV.

The chain uses TRBV20-1 and TRBJ2-4; D gene unclear. Germline loops: CDR1 DFQATT, CDR2 SNEGSKA (reference sequence). The germline V and J ends were trimmed by 6 bases and 8 bases, with 23 bases remaining between them. The length of the CDR3 is 15 residues. CDR3 sequence (DNA): TGCAGTGCCACCTCTGTTGACAACGGGCCGGACATTCAGTACTTC. It is translated as CSATSVDNGPDIQYF.

This clonotype was picked up a small number of times. This sequence joins TRBV7-2 and TRBJ2-3; 15 bases map to TRBD2. V lost 5 bases to trimming and J lost 6 bases; unmatched junction nucleotides: 6. The germline V gene encodes CDR1 SGHTA and CDR2 FQGNSA. This CDR3 region has 16 residues. CDR3: CASSRGLAGGWDTQYF. The DNA for the CDR3 is TGTGCCAGCAGCCGGGGACTAGCGGGGGGATGGGATACGCAGTATTTT.

This clonotype came up a few times. J is TRBJ2-5 and V is TRBV29-1, with TRBD1 matching over 8 bases. CDR3 length equals 12 residues. V was pared by 7 bases and J by 5 bases, with 6 bases of the junction left unmatched. Germline V gene data show CDR1 as SQVTM and CDR2 as ANQGSEA. CDR3 nucleotides: TGCAGCGGCCAGGGGGCGGGGGAGACCCAGTACTTC. This sequence encodes CSGQGAGETQYF.

V is TRBV6-6 and J is TRBJ2-1; TRBD1 aligns across 8 bases. The ends lost 5 bases at V and 0 bases at J; junction bases unmatched: 3. Germline values: CDR1 MNHNY, CDR2 SVGAGI (reference sequence). The CDR3 extends over 15 amino acids. CDR3 in DNA: TGTGCCAGCAGTATCCAGGGGGCCTCCTACAATGAGCAGTTCTTC. It translates to CASSIQGASYNEQFF.

This chain links TRBV7-2 with TRBJ1-1; D not certain. The V end lost 2 bases, the J end lost 4 bases, and 11 bases lay between the germline ends. Looked up from germline, CDR1 is SGHTA and CDR2 is FQGNSA. The CDR3 is 14 amino acids. The CDR3 DNA reads TGTGCCAGCAGCTTAACCTCTTTTGGCACTGAAGCTTTCTTT. Amino acids: CASSLTSFGTEAFF.

This clonotype has just a few counts. CDR3 region: CASSDWRPGVYEQYF. CDR3 sequence (DNA): TGTGCCAGCAGTGATTGGAGGCCCGGGGTCTACGAGCAGTACTTC. The chain has TRBV6-1 and TRBJ2-7; D might be TRBD2 (5 bases). V lost 3 bases, J lost 3 bases, and 15 bases lay in between. Germline lookup yields CDR1 MNHNS and CDR2 SASEGT. CDR3 length: 15 amino acids.

Remarks on this clonotype: Here the CDR3 omits its conserved ending phenylalanine or tryptophan, so a read error is the likely source. The J gene is TRBJ2-1, the V gene TRBV12-3 or TRBV12-4; perhaps D is TRBD1 or TRBD2 (6 bases each). This CDR3 region has 15 residues. V was clipped by 6 bases and J by 4 bases, with 16 bases between them. The CDR3 sequence: CASREGQGIYNEQFI. For the CDR3, the DNA is TGTGCCAGCAGGGAGGGCCAGGGGATATACAATGAGCAGTTCATC.